The 4 T cell receptor beta chains below come from one sample, sequenced in a study of preoperative IRX-2 immunotherapy in early breast cancer (dated by TCRdb to 2018 to 2020). Libraries were made using the immunoSEQ multiplex PCR assay. The clones in this table, taken by TCRdb from immuneACCESS, are in-frame only. Not every clone is retained; where verified, under half of the shortfall comes from an unresolved V gene, and the cause of the rest is unknown. The sample data list about 32,000 clones, and 80% to 85% of these were observed just once. Roughly 2.5% of the sample comes from the top ten. Read against the paper, the sample's treatment or condition label means: preoperative locoregional IRX-2 cytokine immunotherapy. The source was lymph node tissue, collected from a patient treated with IRX-2 immunotherapy. These receptors were taken from a human donor with breast cancer.

V usage is TRBV30 and J usage is TRBJ1-1; 7 bases map to TRBD1. This CDR3 is built from 14 residues. J lost 0 bases, V lost 3 bases, and 4 bases had no gene match. Germline lookup yields CDR1 GTSNPN and CDR2 SVGIG (reference sequence). The DNA for the CDR3 is TGTGCCTGGAGCATACAGGGGATGAACACTGAAGCTTTCTTT. Protein product: CAWSIQGMNTEAFF.

This chain joins TRBV28 and TRBJ1-1; unclear D gene. V dropped 5 bases and J dropped 0 bases, with 16 bases sitting between them. CDR1 is MDHEN, CDR2 SYDVKM, per germline. The CDR3 is made up of 16 amino acids. DNA of the CDR3: TGTGCCAGCAGTCCTGGTTGGCCCCTCATGAACACTGAAGCTTTCTTT. It codes for CASSPGWPLMNTEAFF.

The genes are TRBV6-8 and TRBJ2-7, with 8 bases matching TRBD1. The germline CDR1 and CDR2 sequences are MNHGY and SAAAGT. After removal of 5 bases from V and 4 bases from J, the junction contained 16 bases not matched to a gene. The CDR3 loop spans 17 amino acids. As DNA, the CDR3 is TGTGCCAGCAGTCCGTTAGGGACAGGCCCCCTCTCATACGAGCAGTACTTC. Protein product: CASSPLGTGPLSYEQYF.

This chain joins TRBV19 and TRBJ2-7, with TRBD2 as a possible D gene (6 bases). There are 17 residues in the CDR3. The V end lost 1 base, the J end lost 1 base, and 17 bases lay between the germline ends. Germline CDR1 and CDR2: LNHDA and SQIVND (reference sequence). Here the CDR3 reads CASSIVGAGFQSYEQYF. Here the CDR3 DNA reads TGTGCCAGTAGTATAGTAGGCGCGGGGTTCCAGTCCTACGAGCAGTACTTC.